What follows are 5 T cell receptor beta chains derived from one specimen sequenced in a study of T-cell memory formation after mild COVID-19 (dated by TCRdb to about 2021). Preparation of the library involved 5' RACE. Sequenced using an Illumina NovaSeq 6000. The public reads were reanalyzed by TCRdb: fastp trimming at Q25, MiXCR alignment, in-frame beta chains only. Every entry covers one CDR3 protein and lists the most common genes and DNA from its rows. This sample holds almost 350,000 distinct CDR3 sequences; more than 20% were observed only once. Around a fifth of the sample goes to the ten largest clones. The specimen sequenced was PBMCs or a T cell subset sorted from them (not recorded which). The receptor source for this set is a man between 18 and 29 years old who had mild COVID-19 (a few samples of this study predate the infection). The sample titles of this study are shuffled in the database, so cell type and time point are left out; the donor was told from shared clones.

This clonotype was detected a few times. This chain connects TRBV7-2 to TRBJ2-7, with unresolved D. Trimming shortened V by 1 base and J by 0 bases, and 7 bases separated the two germline ends. CDR3 length: 14 residues. Germline CDR1 SGHTA, CDR2 FQGNSA. The CDR3 here is CASSLGASSYEQYF. DNA for the CDR3: TGTGCCAGCAGCTTAGGGGCCAGCTCCTACGAGCAGTACTTC.

The chain carries TRBV20-1 and TRBJ1-1; D is perhaps TRBD1 (5 bases). The CDR3 contains 15 residues. V was shortened by 5 bases and J by 8 bases, with 24 bases between the two germline ends. The V gene's germline CDR1 is DFQATT and CDR2 SNEGSKA (reference sequence). CDR3 in DNA: TGCAGTGCTCCAACAAGGGGAGGGTTCCCTCTGGAAGCTTTCTTT. Its protein is CSAPTRGGFPLEAFF.

This clonotype was counted between two and nine times. The chain recombines TRBV29-1 with TRBJ1-3; D is perhaps TRBD1 (6 bases). The germline V gene has CDR1 SQVTM and CDR2 ANQGSEA. The CDR3 has 12 amino acids. V was shortened by 7 bases and J by 1 base, with 8 bases between the two germline ends. CDR3 residues: CSGGTSGNTIYF. The CDR3 coding sequence is TGCAGCGGCGGGACATCTGGAAACACCATATATTTT.

This clonotype was found a few times. V and J are TRBV5-1 and TRBJ2-1, with D possibly being TRBD2 (5 bases). Germline V gene sequence: CDR1 SGHRS, CDR2 YFSETQ. V dropped 6 bases and J dropped 9 bases, with 19 bases sitting between them. The CDR3 is 14 residues long. As DNA, the CDR3 is TGCGCCAGCACATTTAGCGTACCTCGTGGTGAGCAGTTCTTC. Its protein is CASTFSVPRGEQFF. The full variable domain, its missing parts supplied by reference TRBV5-1 and TRBJ2-1, is KAGVTQTPRYLIKTRGQQVTLSCSPISGHRSVSWYQQTPGQGLQFLFEYFSETQRNKGNFPGRFSGRQFSNSRSEMNVSTLELGDSALYLCASTFSVPRGEQFFGPGTRLTVL.

The chain couples TRBV5-5 to TRBJ2-7; no clear D gene. This CDR3 spans 14 amino acids. Trimming shortened V by 0 bases and J by 1 base, and 8 bases separated the two germline ends. The germline gives CDR1 SGHKS, CDR2 YYEKEE (reference sequence). CDR3 sequence: CASSLGQVSYEQYV. As DNA, the CDR3 is TGTGCCAGCAGCTTGGGGCAGGTGTCCTACGAGCAGTACGTC.